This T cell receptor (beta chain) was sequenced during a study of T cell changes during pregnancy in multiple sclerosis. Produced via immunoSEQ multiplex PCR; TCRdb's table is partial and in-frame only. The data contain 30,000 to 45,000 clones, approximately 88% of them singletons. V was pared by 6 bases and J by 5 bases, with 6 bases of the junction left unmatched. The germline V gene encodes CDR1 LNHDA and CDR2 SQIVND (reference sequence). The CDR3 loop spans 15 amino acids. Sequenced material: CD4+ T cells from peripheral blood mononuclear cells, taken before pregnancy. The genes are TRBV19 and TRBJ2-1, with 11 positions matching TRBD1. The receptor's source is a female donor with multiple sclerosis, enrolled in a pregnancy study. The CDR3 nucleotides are TGTGCCAGTAGGGGGGGACAGGGGGTAAACAATGAGCAGTTCTTC. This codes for CASRGGQGVNNEQFF.